This entry lists 18 T cell receptor beta chains sequenced from one sample in a study of early T cells in non-severe SARS-CoV-2 infection. TCRdb re-called the 5' RACE reads through MiXCR, storing one row per CDR3 protein. Among about 67,000 distinct CDR3 sequences listed, about 9% were seen once. The specimen comprised whole blood, sampled at baseline. The origin of the receptors is an adult who was a healthcare worker with PCR-confirmed SARS-CoV-2 infection or an uninfected control (not recorded which).

This clonotype has just a few counts. The chain is built from TRBV7-3 and TRBJ2-2; D is unclear. The CDR3 consists of 15 residues. CDR1 SGHTA and CDR2 FQGTGA come from the germline V gene. Trimming removed 3 bases at V and 6 bases at J, with 14 bases between. CDR3 coding DNA: TGTGCCAGCAGCTTCGGTAGTTCCTCCGCCGGGGAGCTGTTTTTT. This encodes CASSFGSSSAGELFF.

This clonotype was detected many times. V and J are TRBV4-1 and TRBJ2-7; D is perhaps TRBD1 (5 bases). The length of the CDR3 is 20 residues. The germline CDR1 and CDR2 sequences are MGHRA and YSYEKL. Trimming pared 0 bases from V and 0 bases from J, leaving 24 bases between. This chain's CDR3 is CASSQDRLSPGRKPSYEQYF. The DNA for the CDR3 is TGCGCCAGCAGCCAAGATCGCCTTAGTCCAGGGCGAAAACCCTCCTACGAGCAGTACTTC.

The chain recombines TRBV3-1 with TRBJ1-2; D unresolved. CDR3 length equals 12 residues. Trimming removed 0 bases from V and 8 bases from J, with 7 bases in between. Germline V gene lookup returns CDR1 LGHDT and CDR2 YNNKEL (reference sequence). CDR3 protein: CASSQDWHGYTF. Written as DNA, the CDR3 is TGTGCCAGCAGCCAAGATTGGCACGGCTACACCTTC.

This clonotype was counted between two and nine times. V usage is TRBV7-9 and J usage is TRBJ2-2; no definite D call. Per the germline V gene, CDR1 is SEHNR and CDR2 is FQNEAQ (reference sequence). The CDR3 has 13 amino acids. Between the trimmed V and J ends, which lost 2 bases and 4 bases, there was a span of 5 bases. The CDR3 region has the DNA TGTGCCAGCAGCTTATCGGGCACCGGGGAGCTGTTTTTT. It codes for CASSLSGTGELFF.

The gene calls are TRBV20-1 and TRBJ2-1; 11 bases agree with TRBD2. The CDR3 sequence is 15 residues long. Trimming took 4 bases from V and 1 from J; bases not matched to a gene: 3. Germline V gene data show CDR1 as DFQATT and CDR2 as SNEGSKA (reference sequence). DNA of the CDR3: TGCAGTGCTAATAGCGGGAGGGCTTCCTACAATGAGCAGTTCTTC. Protein: CSANSGRASYNEQFF.

The chain carries TRBV7-9 and TRBJ1-2, with D possibly being TRBD1 (6 bases). Per germline, CDR1 SEHNR and CDR2 FQNEAQ (reference sequence). V was trimmed by 7 bases and J by 2 bases, leaving 11 bases between them. The CDR3 totals 13 residues. The DNA for the CDR3 is TGTGCCAGCATGTTGGACAGAAACTATGGCTACACCTTC. Its protein product is CASMLDRNYGYTF.

The table lists this clonotype with a few counts. The rearrangement uses TRBV11-2 and TRBJ2-1; 11 bases align to TRBD1. Germline trimming cut 5 bases from V and 9 bases from J; bases unmatched to any gene: 6. Germline assignment: CDR1 SGHAT and CDR2 FQNNGV. The CDR3 has 14 amino acids. The CDR3 sequence is CASSPGTGGLEQFF. CDR3 coding DNA: TGTGCCAGCAGCCCAGGGACAGGGGGTCTTGAGCAGTTCTTC.

This clonotype was recorded at least ten times. The chain uses TRBV20-1 and TRBJ1-5; possibly TRBD1 for D (6 bases). Trimming pared 6 bases from V and 0 bases from J, leaving 12 bases between. The CDR3 covers 14 residues. The germline CDR1 and CDR2 sequences are DFQATT and SNEGSKA (reference sequence). CDR3 in amino acids: CSARTDLSNQPQHF. Written as DNA, the CDR3 is TGCAGTGCAAGGACAGACCTTAGCAATCAGCCCCAGCATTTT.

For this clonotype: A much larger clonotype is one base distant, so this may be a read error. The genes are TRBV6-2 or TRBV6-3 and TRBJ2-7; 11 bases map to TRBD2. CDR3 length: 16 amino acids. Germline CDR1 MNHEY, CDR2 SVGEGT. The CDR3 region has the DNA TGTGCCAGCAGTACCATACCGGGACTAGCGGACTACGAGCAGTGCTTC. Translation gives CASSTIPGLADYEQCF.

In its sample, this clonotype was seen once. This chain links TRBV29-1 with TRBJ2-2, with D perhaps matching TRBD1 (6 bases). Germline V CDR1 and CDR2: SQVTM, ANQGSEA. Deletions cut 6 bases from V and 3 bases from J, with 14 bases between. The CDR3 spans 14 residues. CDR3 sequence (DNA): TGCAGCGTCTCACAGGGTCTGGACACCGGGGAGCTGTTTTTT. It yields the protein CSVSQGLDTGELFF.

This clonotype was picked up a small number of times. The chain uses TRBV7-8 and TRBJ2-5, with D possibly matching TRBD1 (6 bases). Trimming took off 6 bases at V and 3 bases at J, with 26 bases between the two ends. CDR1 SGHVS and CDR2 FQNEAQ come from the germline V gene. The CDR3 is made up of 18 amino acids. In DNA, the CDR3 is TGTGCCAGCAGTCATACAGGGTGGGGTGGAGAGGGAAAAGAGACCCAGTACTTC. This codes for CASSHTGWGGEGKETQYF.

There are many counts of this clonotype. The chain carries TRBV29-1 and TRBJ2-5; D perhaps matches TRBD1 (5 bases). Germline-derived CDR1 and CDR2 are SQVTM and ANQGSEA. The V end lost 0 bases, the J end lost 6 bases, and 11 bases lay between the germline ends. This CDR3 contains 13 residues. In nucleotides, the CDR3 is TGCAGCGTTGAAGATTCAGGGTTGAAGACCCAGTACTTC. Its protein is CSVEDSGLKTQYF. Full variable domain (remainder filled in from reference TRBV29-1 and TRBJ2-5): SAVISQKPSRDICQRGTSLTIQCQVDSQVTMMFWYRQQPGQSLTLIATANQGSEATYESGFVIDKFPISRPNLTFSTLTVSNMSPEDSSIYLCSVEDSGLKTQYFGPGTRLLVL.

The genes are TRBV29-1 and TRBJ1-1; TRBD1 matches 8 bases. The CDR3 loop spans 15 amino acids. Looked up from germline, CDR1 is SQVTM and CDR2 is ANQGSEA. The V and J ends lost 5 bases and 4 bases, in that order; junction bases with no gene match: 12. CDR3 nucleotides: TGCAGCGTTATGCATACAGGGGGTGGAAGCACTGAAGCTTTCTTT. Translating gives CSVMHTGGGSTEAFF.

V usage is TRBV20-1 and J usage is TRBJ1-1, with a possible D match to TRBD1 (5 bases). The V gene lost 0 bases and the J gene lost 1 base, with 15 bases spanning the gap. Germline CDR1 and CDR2: DFQATT and SNEGSKA (reference sequence). This CDR3 is 16 amino acids long. CDR3 amino acids: CSARDPLTGGNTEAFF. CDR3 coding DNA: TGCAGTGCTAGAGATCCCCTGACCGGGGGGAACACTGAAGCTTTCTTT.

This clonotype was counted many times. The chain links TRBV4-3 to TRBJ1-2, with 12 bases fitting TRBD1. Germline V lookup: CDR1 LGHNA, CDR2 YSLEER. This CDR3 is 15 amino acids long. Germline trimming cut 3 bases from V and 7 bases from J; bases unmatched to any gene: 6. The chain's CDR3 is CASSQGQGAVGGYTF. Written as DNA, the CDR3 is TGCGCCAGCAGCCAGGGACAGGGGGCGGTTGGTGGCTACACCTTC.

This clonotype was seen a handful of times. The CDR3 DNA is TGTGCCAGCAGCTTGGCCGCAGGGACATCCTACAATGAGCAGTTCTTC. Amino acid sequence: CASSLAAGTSYNEQFF. This sequence joins TRBV5-4 and TRBJ2-1; weak D call: TRBD1 (6 bases). Germline V gene lookup returns CDR1 SGHNT and CDR2 YYREEE (reference sequence). The ends were cut back, 0 bases at V and 1 base at J, with 11 bases in the middle. The CDR3 contains 16 residues.

This clonotype was seen once. Mismatch with germline at one junction end may stem from a read error. J is TRBJ2-5 and V is TRBV5-4; no definite D call. CDR1 SGHNT and CDR2 YYREEE come from the germline V gene (reference sequence). The CDR3 spans 14 residues. The CDR3 here is CASSGNSFQETRYF. The CDR3 bases are TGTGCCAGCAGCGGGAACAGCTTCCAAGAGACCCGGTACTTC. The entire variable domain, with the rest obtained from reference TRBV5-4 and TRBJ2-5, is as follows: ETGVTQSPTHLIKTRGQQVTLRCSSQSGHNTVSWYQQALGQGPQFIFQYYREEENGRGNFPPRFSGLQFPNYSSELNVNALELDDSALYLCASSGNSFQETRYFGPGTRLLVL.

This clonotype was observed a handful of times. The chain combines TRBV3-1 with TRBJ1-1, with D tentatively TRBD1 (6 bases). Trimming stripped 4 bases from V and 5 bases from J, with 14 bases between. Germline V gives CDR1 LGHDT, CDR2 YNNKEL (reference sequence). There are 14 residues in the CDR3. The CDR3 sequence: CASSRGGGVTEAFF. In DNA, the CDR3 is TGTGCCAGCAGCCGAGGGGGGGGCGTAACTGAAGCTTTCTTT.